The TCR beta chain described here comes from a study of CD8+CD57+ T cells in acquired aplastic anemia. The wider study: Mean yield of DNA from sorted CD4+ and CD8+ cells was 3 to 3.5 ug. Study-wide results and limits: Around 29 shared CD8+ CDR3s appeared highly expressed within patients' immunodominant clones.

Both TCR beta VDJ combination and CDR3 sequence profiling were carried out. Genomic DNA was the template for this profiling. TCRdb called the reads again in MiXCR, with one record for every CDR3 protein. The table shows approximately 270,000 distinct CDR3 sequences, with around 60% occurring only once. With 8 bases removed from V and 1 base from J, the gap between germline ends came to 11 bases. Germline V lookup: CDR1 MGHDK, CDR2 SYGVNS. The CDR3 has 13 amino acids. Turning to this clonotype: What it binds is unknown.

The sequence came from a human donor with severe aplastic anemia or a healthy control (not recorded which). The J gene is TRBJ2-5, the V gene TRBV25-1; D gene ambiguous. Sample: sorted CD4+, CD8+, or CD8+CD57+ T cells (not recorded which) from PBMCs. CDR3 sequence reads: CASRARGQETQYF. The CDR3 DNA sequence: TGTGCCAGCCGTGCTAGAGGCCAAGAGACCCAGTACTTC.